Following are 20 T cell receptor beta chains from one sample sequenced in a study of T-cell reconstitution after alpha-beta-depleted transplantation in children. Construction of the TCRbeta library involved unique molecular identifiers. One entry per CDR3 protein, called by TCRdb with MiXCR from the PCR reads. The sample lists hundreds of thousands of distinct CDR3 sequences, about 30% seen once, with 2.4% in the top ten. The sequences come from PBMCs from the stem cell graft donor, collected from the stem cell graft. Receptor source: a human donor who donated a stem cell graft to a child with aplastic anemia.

The CDR3 DNA is TGCAGTGCTAGAGTTGGGGACAGGGGCATATTCTTC. This translates into CSARVGDRGIFF. The genes are TRBV20-1 and TRBJ2-1; 10 bases are a match to TRBD1. CDR1 DFQATT and CDR2 SNEGSKA come from the germline V gene (reference sequence). The CDR3 extends over 12 amino acids. V gave up 1 base and J gave up 16 bases; unmatched junction bases: 7.

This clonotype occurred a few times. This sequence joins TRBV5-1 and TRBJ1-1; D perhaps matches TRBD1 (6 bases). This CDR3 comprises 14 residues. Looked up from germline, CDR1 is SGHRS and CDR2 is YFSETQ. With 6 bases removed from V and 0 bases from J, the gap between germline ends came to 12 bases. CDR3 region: CASTDQGLNTEAFF. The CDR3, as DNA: TGCGCCAGCACAGATCAGGGGCTGAACACTGAAGCTTTCTTT.

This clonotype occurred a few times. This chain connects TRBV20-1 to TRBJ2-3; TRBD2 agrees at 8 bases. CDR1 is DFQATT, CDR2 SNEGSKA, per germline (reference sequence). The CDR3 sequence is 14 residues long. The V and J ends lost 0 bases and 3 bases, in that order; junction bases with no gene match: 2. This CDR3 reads CSARDTGGTDTQYF. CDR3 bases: TGCAGTGCTAGAGATACGGGGGGGACAGATACGCAGTATTTT.

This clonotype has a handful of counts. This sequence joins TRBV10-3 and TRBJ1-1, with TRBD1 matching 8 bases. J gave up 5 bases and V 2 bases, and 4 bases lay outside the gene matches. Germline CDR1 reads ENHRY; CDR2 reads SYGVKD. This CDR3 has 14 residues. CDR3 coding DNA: TGTGCCATCAGTGAGACAGGGGGAAGGACTGAAGCTTTCTTT. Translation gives CAISETGGRTEAFF.

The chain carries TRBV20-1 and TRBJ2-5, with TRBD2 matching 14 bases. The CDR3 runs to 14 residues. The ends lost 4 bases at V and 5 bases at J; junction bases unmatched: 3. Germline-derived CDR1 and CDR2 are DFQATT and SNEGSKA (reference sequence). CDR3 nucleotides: TGCAGTGCTACTTGGACTAGCGGGAGGGAGACCCAGTACTTC. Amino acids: CSATWTSGRETQYF.

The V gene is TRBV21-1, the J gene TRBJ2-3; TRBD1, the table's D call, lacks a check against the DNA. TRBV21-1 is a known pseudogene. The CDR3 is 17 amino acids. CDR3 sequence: CASSKDRNRDDTDTQYF. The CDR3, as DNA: TGTGCCAGCAGCAAAGATCGCAACAGGGATGACACAGATACGCAGTATTTT.

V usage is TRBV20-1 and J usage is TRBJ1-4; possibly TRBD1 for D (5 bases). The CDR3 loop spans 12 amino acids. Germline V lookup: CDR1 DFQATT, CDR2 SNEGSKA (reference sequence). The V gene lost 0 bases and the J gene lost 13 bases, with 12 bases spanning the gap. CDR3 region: CSAREAGGGLFF. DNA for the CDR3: TGCAGTGCTAGAGAGGCGGGCGGGGGACTGTTTTTT.

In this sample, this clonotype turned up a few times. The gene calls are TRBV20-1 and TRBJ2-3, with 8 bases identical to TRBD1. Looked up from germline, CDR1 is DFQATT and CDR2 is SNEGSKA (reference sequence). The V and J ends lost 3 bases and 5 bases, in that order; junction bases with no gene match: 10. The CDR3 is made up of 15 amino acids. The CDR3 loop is CSASPGGQGEDTQYF. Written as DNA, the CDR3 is TGCAGTGCTAGCCCCGGTGGACAGGGAGAAGATACGCAGTATTTT.

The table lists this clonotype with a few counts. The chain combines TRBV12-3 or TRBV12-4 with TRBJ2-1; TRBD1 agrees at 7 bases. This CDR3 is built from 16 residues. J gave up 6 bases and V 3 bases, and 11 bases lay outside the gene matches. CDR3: CASSFPRGGPFNEQFF. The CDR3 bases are TGTGCCAGCAGTTTCCCGAGAGGGGGCCCTTTCAATGAGCAGTTCTTC.

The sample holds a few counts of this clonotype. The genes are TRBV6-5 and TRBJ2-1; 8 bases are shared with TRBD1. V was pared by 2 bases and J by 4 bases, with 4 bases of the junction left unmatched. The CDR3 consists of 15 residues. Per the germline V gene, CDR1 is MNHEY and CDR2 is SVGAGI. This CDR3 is CASSYVTGEYNEQFF. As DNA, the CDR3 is TGTGCCAGCAGTTACGTGACAGGGGAATACAATGAGCAGTTCTTC.

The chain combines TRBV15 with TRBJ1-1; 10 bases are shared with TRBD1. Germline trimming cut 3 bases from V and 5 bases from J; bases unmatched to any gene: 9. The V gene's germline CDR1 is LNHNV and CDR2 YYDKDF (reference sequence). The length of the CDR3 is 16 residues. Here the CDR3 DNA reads TGTGCCACCAGCAGCCGGGACAGGGGCTTTGGGACTGAAGCTTTCTTT. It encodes CATSSRDRGFGTEAFF.

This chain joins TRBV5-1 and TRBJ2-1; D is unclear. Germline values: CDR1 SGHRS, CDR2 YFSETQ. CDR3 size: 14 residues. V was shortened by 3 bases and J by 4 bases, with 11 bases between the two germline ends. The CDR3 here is CASSSDPGYNEQFF. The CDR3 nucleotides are TGCGCCAGCAGCTCTGACCCCGGGTACAATGAGCAGTTCTTC.

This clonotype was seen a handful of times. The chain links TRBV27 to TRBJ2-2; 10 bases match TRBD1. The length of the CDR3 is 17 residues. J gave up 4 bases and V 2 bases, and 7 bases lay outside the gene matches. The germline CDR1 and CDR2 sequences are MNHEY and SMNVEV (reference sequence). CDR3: CASSLINWDRGTGELFF. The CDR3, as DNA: TGTGCCAGCAGTTTAATCAACTGGGACAGGGGCACCGGGGAGCTGTTTTTT.

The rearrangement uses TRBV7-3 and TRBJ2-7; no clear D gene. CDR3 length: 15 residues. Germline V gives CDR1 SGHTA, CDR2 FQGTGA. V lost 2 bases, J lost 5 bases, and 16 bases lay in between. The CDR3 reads CASSLLGSYGDEQYF. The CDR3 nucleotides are TGTGCCAGCAGCTTACTAGGGTCTTACGGAGACGAGCAGTACTTC.

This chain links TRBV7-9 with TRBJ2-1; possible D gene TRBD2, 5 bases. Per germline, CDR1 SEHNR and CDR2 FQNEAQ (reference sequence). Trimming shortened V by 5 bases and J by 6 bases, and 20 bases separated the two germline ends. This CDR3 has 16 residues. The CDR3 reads CASSHPSSRAVNEQFF. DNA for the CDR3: TGTGCCAGCAGCCACCCTTCCTCGAGGGCCGTCAATGAGCAGTTCTTC.

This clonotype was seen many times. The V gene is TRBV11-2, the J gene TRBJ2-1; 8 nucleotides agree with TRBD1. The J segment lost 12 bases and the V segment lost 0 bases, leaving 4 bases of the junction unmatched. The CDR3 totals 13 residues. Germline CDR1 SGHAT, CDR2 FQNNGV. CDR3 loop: CASSLETGGWQFF. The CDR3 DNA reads TGTGCCAGCAGCTTAGAAACAGGGGGGTGGCAGTTCTTC.

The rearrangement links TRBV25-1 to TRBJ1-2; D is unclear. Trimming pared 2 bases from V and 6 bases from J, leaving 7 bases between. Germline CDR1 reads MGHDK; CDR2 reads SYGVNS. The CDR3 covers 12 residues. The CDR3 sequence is CASSEAWDGYTF. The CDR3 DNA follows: TGTGCCAGCAGTGAAGCTTGGGATGGCTACACCTTC.

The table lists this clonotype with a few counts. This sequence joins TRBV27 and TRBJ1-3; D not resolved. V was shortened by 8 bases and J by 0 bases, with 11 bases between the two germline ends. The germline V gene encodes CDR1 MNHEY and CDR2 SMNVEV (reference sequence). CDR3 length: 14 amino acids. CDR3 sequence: CASSYSSSGNTIYF. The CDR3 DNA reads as TGTGCCAGCTCCTACAGCAGCTCTGGAAACACCATATATTTT.

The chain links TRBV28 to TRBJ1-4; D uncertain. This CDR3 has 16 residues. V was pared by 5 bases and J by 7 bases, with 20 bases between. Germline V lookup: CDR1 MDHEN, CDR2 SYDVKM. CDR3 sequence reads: CASSLNINGVSEKLFF. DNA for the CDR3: TGTGCCAGCAGTCTAAATATTAACGGGGTATCTGAAAAACTGTTTTTT.

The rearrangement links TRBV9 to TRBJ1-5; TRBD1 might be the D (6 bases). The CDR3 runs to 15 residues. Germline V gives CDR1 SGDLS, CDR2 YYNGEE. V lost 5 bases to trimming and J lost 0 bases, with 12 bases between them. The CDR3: CASSAGGHSNQPQHF. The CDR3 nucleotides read TGTGCCAGCAGTGCCGGGGGCCATAGCAATCAGCCCCAGCATTTT.